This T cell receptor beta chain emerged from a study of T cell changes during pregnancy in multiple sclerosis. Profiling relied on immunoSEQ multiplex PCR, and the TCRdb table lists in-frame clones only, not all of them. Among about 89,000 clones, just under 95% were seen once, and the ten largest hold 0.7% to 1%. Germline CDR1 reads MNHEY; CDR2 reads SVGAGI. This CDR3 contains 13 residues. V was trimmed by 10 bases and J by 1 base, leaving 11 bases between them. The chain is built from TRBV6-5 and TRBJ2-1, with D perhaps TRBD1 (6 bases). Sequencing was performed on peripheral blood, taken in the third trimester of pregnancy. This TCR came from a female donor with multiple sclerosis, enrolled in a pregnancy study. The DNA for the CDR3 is TGTGCCACCTCCAGGGGATCCTACAATGAGCAGTTCTTC. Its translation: CATSRGSYNEQFF.